The source of this T cell receptor beta chain is a study of glioma-infiltrating T cells. Broader study findings: Gliomas, especially low-grade, showed above-expected tissue-blood divergence; non-neoplastic patients showed below.

This clonotype was detected a few times. What it binds is not known. Deletions cut 10 bases from V and 0 bases from J, with 12 bases between. Germline loops: CDR1 ENHRY, CDR2 SYGVKD. CDR3 length equals 14 residues. Amplification of TCR alpha and beta CDR3 regions from RNA used iRepertoire nested multiplex PCR. One entry per CDR3 protein results from TCRdb running MiXCR on the multiplex PCR reads. This table has around 390,000 distinct CDR3 sequences, 35% to 45% appearing once. Sequencing was performed on glioma tissue, nonneoplastic brain tissue, or PBMCs (not recorded which). The sequence was collected from a human donor with low-grade glioma or glioblastoma, undergoing nonglioma brain surgery, or in good health (not recorded which). J is TRBJ1-4 and V is TRBV10-3, with D hard to call. Here the CDR3 reads CATQSTPTNEKLFF. The CDR3 nucleotides are TGTGCCACGCAATCCACCCCAACTAATGAAAAACTGTTTTTT.